This record looks at one T cell receptor beta chain sequence and its context. This entry comes from a study of sequential checkpoint blockade in melanoma. Study summary: Arm A got nivolumab then ipilimumab; arm B the reverse, 1:1. Each arm's sequence ended with maintenance nivolumab.

Assay: immunoSEQ multiplex PCR; the TCRdb copy retains only in-frame clones and omits some. Counted here are 17,000 or so clones, less than 75% occurring once; the ten biggest clones make up more than 9.5%. Treatment denoted: randomized to nivolumab then ipilimumab (arm A) or the reverse (arm B). No patient had prior DNA-damaging chemotherapy. From thawed PBMCs, live CD3+CD8+ cells negative for CD19 and CD56 were sorted. V shed 4 bases, J shed 4 bases, and the junction held 4 bases outside the gene matches. This CDR3 region has 14 residues. Per the germline V gene, CDR1 is WNHNN and CDR2 is SYGVQD (reference sequence).

The chain has TRBV10-1 and TRBJ2-7; 10 bases align to TRBD1. This specimen was CD8+ T cells sorted from blood (inferred from file names), taken from a patient given nivolumab and ipilimumab in sequence. The origin of this receptor is a human donor with melanoma. CDR3 loop: CASSVGTGEYEQYF. As DNA, the CDR3 is TGCGCCAGCAGTGTGGGGACAGGGGAGTACGAGCAGTACTTC.